This T cell receptor beta chain emerged from a study of blood T cell repertoires in COVID-19. Across the whole study: Samples of COVID-19 (acute and convalescent) were obtained from the United States, Italy and Spain. PBMCs, B-cell-depleted T cells, or T cells provided the cDNA or gDNA that made up the material.

In the original processing: Amplification from reference gene primers served as the basis for estimated nucleated cell counts. Libraries were prepared by immunoSEQ multiplex PCR; TCRdb keeps only in-frame clonotypes and omits some of them. Clone size and the V and J calls come from that table; the DNA yielded D and trimming. Of more than 100,000 clones in the sample, around 86% were seen once. This CDR3 has 16 residues. Germline-derived CDR1 and CDR2 are SGHDN and FVKESK. V shed 4 bases, J shed 2 bases, and the junction held 7 bases outside the gene matches. The source of this sequence is an elderly man with acute or convalescent COVID-19. The J gene is TRBJ2-1, the V gene TRBV14; 8 positions agree with TRBD2. The sample was peripheral blood. In nucleotides, the CDR3 is TGTGCCAGCAGCCCATGGGCGGGAGGCCCCTACAATGAGCAGTTCTTC. As protein: CASSPWAGGPYNEQFF. The whole variable domain, remainder taken from reference TRBV14 and TRBJ2-1, is EAGVTQFPSHSVIEKGQTVTLRCDPISGHDNLYWYRRVMGKEIKFLLHFVKESKQDESGMPNNRFLAERTGGTYSTLKVQPAELEDSGVYFCASSPWAGGPYNEQFFGPGTRLTVL.